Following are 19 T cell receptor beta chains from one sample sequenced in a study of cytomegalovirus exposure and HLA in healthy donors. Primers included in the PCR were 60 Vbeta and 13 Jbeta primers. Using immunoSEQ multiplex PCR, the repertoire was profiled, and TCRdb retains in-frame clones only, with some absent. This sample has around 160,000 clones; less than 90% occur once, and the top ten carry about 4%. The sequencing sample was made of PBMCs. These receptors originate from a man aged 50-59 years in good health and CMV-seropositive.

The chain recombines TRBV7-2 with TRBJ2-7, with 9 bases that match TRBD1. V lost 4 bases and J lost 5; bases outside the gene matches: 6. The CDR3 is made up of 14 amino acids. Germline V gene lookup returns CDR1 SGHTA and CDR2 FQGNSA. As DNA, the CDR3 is TGTGCCAGCAGCTCACCGGGACAGGGCAACGAGCAGTACTTC. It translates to CASSSPGQGNEQYF.

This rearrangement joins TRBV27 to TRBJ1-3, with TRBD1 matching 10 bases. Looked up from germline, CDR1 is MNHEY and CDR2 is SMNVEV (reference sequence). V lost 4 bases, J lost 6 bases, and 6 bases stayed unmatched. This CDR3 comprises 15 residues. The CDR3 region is CASSSTGTGVNTIYF. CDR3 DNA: TGTGCCAGCAGTTCAACCGGGACAGGGGTAAACACCATATATTTT.

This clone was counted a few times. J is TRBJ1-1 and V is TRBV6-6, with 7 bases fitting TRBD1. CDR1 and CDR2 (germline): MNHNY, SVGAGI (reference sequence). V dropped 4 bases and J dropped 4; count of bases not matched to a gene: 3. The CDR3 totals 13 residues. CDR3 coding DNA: TGTGCCAGCAGTTTAAGACAGGGCACTGAAGCTTTCTTT. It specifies CASSLRQGTEAFF.

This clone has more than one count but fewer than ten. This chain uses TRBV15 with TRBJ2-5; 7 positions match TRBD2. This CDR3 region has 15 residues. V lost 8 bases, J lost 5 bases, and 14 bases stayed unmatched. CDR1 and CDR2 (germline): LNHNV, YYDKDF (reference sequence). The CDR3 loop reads CATANDTREGETQYF. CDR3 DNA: TGTGCCACCGCCAACGATACAAGGGAGGGGGAGACCCAGTACTTC.

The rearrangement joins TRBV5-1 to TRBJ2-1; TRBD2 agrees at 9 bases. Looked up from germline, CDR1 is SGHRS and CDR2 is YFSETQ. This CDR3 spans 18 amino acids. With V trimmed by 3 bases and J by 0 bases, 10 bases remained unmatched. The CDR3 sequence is CASSSNLLAGSSYNEQFF. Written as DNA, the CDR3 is TGCGCCAGCAGCTCAAACCTCCTAGCGGGGTCCTCCTACAATGAGCAGTTCTTC.

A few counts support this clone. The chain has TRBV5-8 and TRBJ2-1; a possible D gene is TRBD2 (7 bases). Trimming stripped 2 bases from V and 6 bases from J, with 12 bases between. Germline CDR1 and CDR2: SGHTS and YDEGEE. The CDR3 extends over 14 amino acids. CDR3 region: CASSFAGAVNEQFF. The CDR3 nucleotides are TGTGCCAGCAGCTTCGCGGGGGCCGTCAATGAGCAGTTCTTC.

This chain's CDR3 is CASSFRDPGGVRGTQYF. The DNA of the CDR3 is TGTGCCAGCAGCTTCCGCGACCCCGGGGGGGTCCGTGGGACCCAGTACTTC. The gene calls are TRBV11-1 and TRBJ2-5; TRBD2 matches at 8 bases. Germline V CDR1 and CDR2: SGHAT, FQDESV (reference sequence). J lost 7 bases, V lost 3 bases, and 16 bases had no gene match. The CDR3 contains 17 residues. Complete variable domain (other parts from reference TRBV11-1 and TRBJ2-5): EAEVAQSPRYKITEKSQAVAFWCDPISGHATLYWYRQILGQGPELLVQFQDESVVDDSQLPKDRFSAERLKGVDSTLKIQPAELGDSAMYLCASSFRDPGGVRGTQYFGPGTRLLVL.

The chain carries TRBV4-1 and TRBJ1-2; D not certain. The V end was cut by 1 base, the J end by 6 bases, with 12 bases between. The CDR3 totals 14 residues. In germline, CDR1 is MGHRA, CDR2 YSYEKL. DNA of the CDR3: TGCGCCAGCAGCCAAGTGGGCACAAGAAATGGCTACACCTTC. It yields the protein CASSQVGTRNGYTF.

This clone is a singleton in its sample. The CDR3 coding sequence is TGCGCCAGCAGCCAAGATTCCAGGGGTCATTCACCCCTCCACTTT. Protein product: CASSQDSRGHSPLHF. The V gene is TRBV4-3, the J gene TRBJ1-6, with D possibly matching TRBD1 (6 bases). V gave up 0 bases and J gave up 8 bases, with 11 bases separating them. The germline gives CDR1 LGHNA, CDR2 YSLEER. The CDR3 totals 15 residues.

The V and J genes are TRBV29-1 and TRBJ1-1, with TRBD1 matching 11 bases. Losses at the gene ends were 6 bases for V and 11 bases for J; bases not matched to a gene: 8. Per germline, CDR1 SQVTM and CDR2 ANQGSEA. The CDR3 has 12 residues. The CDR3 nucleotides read TGCAGCGTGGACAGGGGGCTGCTCGGGGCTTTCTTT. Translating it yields CSVDRGLLGAFF.

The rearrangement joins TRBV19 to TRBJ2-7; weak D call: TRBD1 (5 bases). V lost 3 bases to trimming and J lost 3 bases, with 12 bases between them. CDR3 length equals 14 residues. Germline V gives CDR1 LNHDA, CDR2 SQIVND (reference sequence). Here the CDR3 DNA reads TGTGCCAGTAGTATTTCTGTGGGGCTCTACGAGCAGTACTTC. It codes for CASSISVGLYEQYF.

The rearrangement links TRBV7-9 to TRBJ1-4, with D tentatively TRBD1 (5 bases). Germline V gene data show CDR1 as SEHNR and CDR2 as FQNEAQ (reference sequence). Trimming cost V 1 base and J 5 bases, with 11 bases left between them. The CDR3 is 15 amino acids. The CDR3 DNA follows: TGTGCCAGCAGCTTAGTGGGGCAGACCAATGAAAAACTGTTTTTT. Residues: CASSLVGQTNEKLFF.

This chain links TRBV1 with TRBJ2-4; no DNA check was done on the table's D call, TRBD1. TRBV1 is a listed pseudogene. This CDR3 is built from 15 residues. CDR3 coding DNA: TGCACCAGCAGCCAGGAAACAGGGGTGGAAAACATTCAGTACTTC. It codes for CTSSQETGVENIQYF.

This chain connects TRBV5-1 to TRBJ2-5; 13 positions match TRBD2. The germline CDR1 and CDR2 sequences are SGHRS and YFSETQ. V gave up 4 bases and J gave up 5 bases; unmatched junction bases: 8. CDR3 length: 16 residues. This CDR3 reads CASSGLILAGGETQYF. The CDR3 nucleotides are TGCGCCAGCAGCGGCCTAATACTAGCGGGAGGGGAGACCCAGTACTTC.

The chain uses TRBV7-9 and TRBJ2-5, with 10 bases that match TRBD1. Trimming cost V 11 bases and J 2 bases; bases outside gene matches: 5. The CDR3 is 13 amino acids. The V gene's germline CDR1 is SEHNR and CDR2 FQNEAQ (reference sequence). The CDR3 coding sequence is TGTGCCTCGGGACAGGGGACGCAAGAGACCCAGTACTTC. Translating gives CASGQGTQETQYF.

CDR3 nucleotide sequence: TGTGCCAGCAGTGTAGGGACAGACCGTGAAGCTTTCTTT. This translates into CASSVGTDREAFF. The chain employs TRBV6-1 and TRBJ1-1; 7 bases are shared with TRBD1. V lost 4 bases and J lost 7; bases outside the gene matches: 6. From germline, CDR1 is MNHNS and CDR2 SASEGT. The CDR3 sequence is 13 residues long.

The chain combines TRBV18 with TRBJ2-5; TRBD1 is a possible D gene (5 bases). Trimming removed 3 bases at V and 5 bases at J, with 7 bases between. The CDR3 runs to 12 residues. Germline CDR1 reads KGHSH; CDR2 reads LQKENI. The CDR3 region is CASSPRAETQYF. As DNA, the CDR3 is TGTGCCAGCTCACCCAGGGCCGAGACCCAGTACTTC.

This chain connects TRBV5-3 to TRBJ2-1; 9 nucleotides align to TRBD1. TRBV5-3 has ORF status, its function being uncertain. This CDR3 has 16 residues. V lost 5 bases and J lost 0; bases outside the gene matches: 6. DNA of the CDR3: TGTGCCAGAAGATCCGGGACAGGGACCTCCTACAATGAGCAGTTCTTC. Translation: CARRSGTGTSYNEQFF.

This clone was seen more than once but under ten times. DNA for the CDR3: TGTGCCAGCAGCGCAGGGACAGGGGGCCGAAACACCATATATTTT. Protein sequence: CASSAGTGGRNTIYF. The genes are TRBV5-5 and TRBJ1-3; 12 bases agree with TRBD1. Trimming removed 4 bases from V and 5 bases from J; junction bases left unmatched: 4. The CDR3 length is 15 residues. The germline V gene encodes CDR1 SGHKS and CDR2 YYEKEE (reference sequence).